The clone carrying this T cell receptor (beta chain) has a handful of counts. The data stem from a study of blood T cell repertoires in COVID-19. Whole-study context: The origin of the acute and convalescent COVID-19 samples was the United States, Italy and Spain. Sources were T cells, B-cell-depleted T cells, or PBMCs; the material itself was cDNA or gDNA.

The V end was cut by 7 bases, the J end by 8 bases, with 9 bases between. CDR1 WSHSY and CDR2 SAAADI come from the germline V gene. This CDR3 has 11 amino acids. In the source study's methods: Amplification of reference gene primers provided the estimated nucleated cell counts. Libraries were prepared by immunoSEQ multiplex PCR; TCRdb keeps only in-frame clonotypes and omits some of them. For V, J and clone size, that table is used; D and trimming come from the DNA. The top ten clones hold 7% to 10% of a sample with about 58,000 clones, about 88% of them seen once. The sequencing input was peripheral blood. The TCR comes from a woman between 65 and 79 years old with active COVID-19. V gene TRBV10-2 combines with J gene TRBJ2-1; TRBD1 is a possible D gene (6 bases). The CDR3 DNA reads as TGCGCCAGCACCGAGGGGGATGAGCAGTTCTTC. Its protein product is CASTEGDEQFF.